Each of the 10 T cell receptor beta chains below was sequenced from the same sample in a study of cytomegalovirus exposure and HLA in healthy donors. The PCR had 60 Vbeta and 13 Jbeta primers. Some clones are missing from TCRdb's copy, which holds only in-frame ones; the method was immunoSEQ multiplex PCR. The sample yields approximately 110,000 clones, about 69% seen once. Sequenced: PBMCs. Source of these receptors: a man aged 40-55 years in good health and CMV-seronegative.

Here the CDR3 reads CASSEGSPGQPQHF. The CDR3 coding sequence is TGTGCCAGCAGTGAAGGGTCTCCAGGTCAGCCCCAGCATTTT. The chain joins TRBV2 to TRBJ1-5; D not resolved. CDR3 length: 14 residues. The V end was cut by 1 base, the J end by 6 bases, with 10 bases between. In germline, CDR1 is SNHLY, CDR2 FYNNEI. The whole variable domain, remainder taken from reference TRBV2 and TRBJ1-5, is EPEVTQTPSHQVTQMGQEVILRCVPISNHLYFYWYRQILGQKVEFLVSFYNNEISEKSEIFDDQFSVERPDGSNFTLKIRSTKLEDSAMYFCASSEGSPGQPQHFGDGTRLSIL.

This clone is a singleton in its sample. V gene TRBV5-1 combines with J gene TRBJ1-1, with D possibly matching TRBD1 (5 bases). V gave up 0 bases and J gave up 8 bases, with 14 bases separating them. The CDR3 contains 14 residues. Per the germline V gene, CDR1 is SGHRS and CDR2 is YFSETQ. The CDR3 spells CASSLEGLGLEAFF. The DNA of the CDR3 is TGCGCCAGCAGCTTGGAGGGGTTGGGATTAGAAGCTTTCTTT.

This chain uses TRBV14 with TRBJ1-1, with TRBD1 identical over 8 bases. This CDR3 is built from 20 residues. Germline assignment: CDR1 SGHDN and CDR2 FVKESK. V trimming: 2 bases; J trimming: 6 bases; junction bases outside the gene matches: 23. This CDR3 is CASSQTGTGLLRWRNPEAFF. DNA for the CDR3: TGTGCCAGCAGCCAAACCGGGACAGGTCTGTTGCGTTGGAGAAATCCTGAAGCTTTCTTT.

This clone showed up just a few times. This chain joins TRBV7-9 and TRBJ2-1; the D gene is possibly TRBD1 (6 bases). V was trimmed by 6 bases and J by 13 bases, leaving 16 bases between them. This CDR3 is built from 12 residues. Germline V gene sequence: CDR1 SEHNR, CDR2 FQNEAQ (reference sequence). The CDR3 loop reads CASRAGDQPQFF. CDR3 in DNA: TGTGCCAGCAGAGCAGGGGATCAACCCCAGTTCTTC.

In its sample, this clone was seen once. The chain is built from TRBV7-9 and TRBJ2-5, with a possible D match to TRBD1 (6 bases). Germline CDR1 and CDR2: SEHNR and FQNEAQ (reference sequence). With 5 bases removed from V and 4 bases from J, the gap between germline ends came to 11 bases. CDR3 size: 13 residues. This chain's CDR3 is CASSLDSPETQYF. DNA for the CDR3: TGTGCCAGCAGCCTGGACAGTCCAGAGACCCAGTACTTC.

This rearrangement joins TRBV6-5 to TRBJ1-2, with unresolved D. The CDR3 covers 13 residues. Trimming shortened V by 6 bases and J by 5 bases, and 13 bases separated the two germline ends. CDR1 is MNHEY, CDR2 SVGAGI, per germline. Here the CDR3 DNA reads TGTGCCAGCAGAGCAGGACTCGATTATGGCTACACCTTC. It codes for CASRAGLDYGYTF.

This chain uses TRBV9 with TRBJ2-1, with 10 bases fitting TRBD1. Germline V gene data show CDR1 as SGDLS and CDR2 as YYNGEE. The CDR3 is 14 amino acids. The ends lost 5 bases at V and 7 bases at J; junction bases unmatched: 6. CDR3 in amino acids: CASRGGDRGNEQFF. The CDR3 region has the DNA TGTGCCAGCAGGGGGGGGGACAGGGGTAATGAGCAGTTCTTC. The full variable domain, its missing parts supplied by reference TRBV9 and TRBJ2-1, is DSGVTQTPKHLITATGQRVTLRCSPRSGDLSVYWYQQSLDQGLQFLIQYYNGEERAKGNILERFSAQQFPDLHSELNLSSLELGDSALYFCASRGGDRGNEQFFGPGTRLTVL.

This chain uses TRBV6-6 with TRBJ1-1, with a weak D call TRBD1 (5 bases). The CDR3 is 14 amino acids. V gave up 4 bases and J gave up 4 bases, with 13 bases separating them. CDR1 and CDR2 (germline): MNHNY, SVGAGI (reference sequence). The CDR3 loop reads CASSFVQGGTEAFF. The CDR3 bases are TGTGCCAGCAGTTTTGTTCAGGGAGGCACTGAAGCTTTCTTT.

Here the CDR3 DNA reads TGTGCCTGGAGTGTCGGACAGGGGACTTACGAGCAGTACTTC. Translated, it gives CAWSVGQGTYEQYF. The V call is TRBV30, the J call TRBJ2-7, with 9 bases aligning to TRBD1. Germline V gene data show CDR1 as GTSNPN and CDR2 as SVGIG (reference sequence). V dropped 0 bases and J dropped 4; count of bases not matched to a gene: 4. CDR3 length equals 14 residues.

The gene calls are TRBV6-9 and TRBJ2-1; D is unresolved. CDR3 size: 11 residues. V lost 8 bases, J lost 5 bases, and 7 bases lay in between. Germline CDR1 is MNHGY and CDR2 is SVAAGI. The CDR3 sequence is CASRQDNEQFF. CDR3 sequence (DNA): TGTGCCAGCCGTCAGGACAATGAGCAGTTCTTC.